The T cell receptor beta chain described here comes from a study of T cell changes during pregnancy in multiple sclerosis. Profiling relied on immunoSEQ multiplex PCR, and the TCRdb table lists in-frame clones only, not all of them. Of 50,000 to 70,000 clones in the sample, 91% were seen once. CDR3 length: 16 residues. CDR1 and CDR2 from the germline V gene are SEHNR and FQNEAQ (reference sequence). Trimming cost V 5 bases and J 3 bases; bases outside gene matches: 11. This specimen consisted of peripheral blood, obtained in the third trimester of pregnancy. The chain couples TRBV7-9 to TRBJ2-3, with 7 bases fitting TRBD1. The clonotype comes from a female donor in good health, enrolled as a control in a pregnancy study. As DNA, the CDR3 is TGTGCCAGCAGCCTAACAGGGATCAGGGGGACAGATACGCAGTATTTT. This gives the protein CASSLTGIRGTDTQYF.